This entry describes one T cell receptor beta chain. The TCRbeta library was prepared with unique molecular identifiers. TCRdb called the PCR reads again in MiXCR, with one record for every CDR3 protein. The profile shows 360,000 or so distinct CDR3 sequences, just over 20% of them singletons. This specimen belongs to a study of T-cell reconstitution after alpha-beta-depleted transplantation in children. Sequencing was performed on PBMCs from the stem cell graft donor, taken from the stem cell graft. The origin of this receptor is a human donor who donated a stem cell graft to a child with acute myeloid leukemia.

CDR3 coding DNA: TGTGCCAGCAGTTTGGGCTATCCCGGGGAGCTGTTTTTT. Translated, it gives CASSLGYPGELFF. This sequence joins TRBV12-3 or TRBV12-4 and TRBJ2-2, with no clear D. The CDR3 is 13 amino acids. Trimming stripped 3 bases from V and 6 bases from J, with 8 bases between.